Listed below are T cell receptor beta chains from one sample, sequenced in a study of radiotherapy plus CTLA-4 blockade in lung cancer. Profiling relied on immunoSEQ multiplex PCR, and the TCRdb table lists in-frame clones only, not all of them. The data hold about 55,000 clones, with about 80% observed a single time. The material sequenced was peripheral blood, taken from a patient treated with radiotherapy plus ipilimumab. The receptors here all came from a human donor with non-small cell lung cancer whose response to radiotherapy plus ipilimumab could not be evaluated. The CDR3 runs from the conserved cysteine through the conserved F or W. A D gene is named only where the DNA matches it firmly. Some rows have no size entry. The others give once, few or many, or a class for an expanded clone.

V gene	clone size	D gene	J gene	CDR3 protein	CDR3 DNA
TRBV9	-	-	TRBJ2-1	CASSLLPSTSSYNEQFF	TGTGCCAGCAGCCTTTTACCTTCGACTAGCTCCTACAATGAGCAGTTCTTC
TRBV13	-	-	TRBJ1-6	CASSPGGGRPFSPLHF	TGTGCCAGCAGCCCTGGCGGAGGGCGACCCTTTTCACCCCTCCACTTT
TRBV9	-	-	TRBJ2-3	CASKRVSTDTQYF	TGTGCCAGCAAACGGGTTAGCACAGATACGCAGTATTTT
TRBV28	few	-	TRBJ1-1	CASSLLAGGDGVNTEAFF	TGTGCCAGCAGTTTATTAGCAGGAGGAGACGGAGTGAACACTGAAGCTTTCTTT
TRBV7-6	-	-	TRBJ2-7	CASSQQGPYEQYF	TGTGCCAGCAGCCAACAGGGACCCTACGAGCAGTACTTC
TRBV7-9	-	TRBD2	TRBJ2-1	CASSLVGLAGISSYNEQFF	TGTGCCAGCAGCTTAGTGGGGCTAGCGGGAATCAGCTCCTACAATGAGCAGTTCTTC
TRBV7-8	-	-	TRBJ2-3	CASSLERRRVTDTQYF	TGTGCCAGCAGCTTAGAGCGACGGAGAGTCACAGATACGCAGTATTTT
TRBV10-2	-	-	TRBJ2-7	CASSDGAGRVLSYEQYF	TGCGCCAGCAGTGATGGGGCCGGCAGGGTCCTGTCCTACGAGCAGTACTTC
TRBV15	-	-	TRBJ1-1	CATSRDYVAEAFF	TGTGCCACCAGCAGAGATTATGTCGCTGAAGCTTTCTTT
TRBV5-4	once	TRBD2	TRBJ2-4	CASSLGGLGAKNIQYF	TGTGCCAGCAGCTTGGGGGGACTAGGAGCCAAAAACATTCAGTACTTC
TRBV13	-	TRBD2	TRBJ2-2	CASSSQTSVGTGELFF	TGTGCCAGCAGCTCCCAGACTAGCGTTGGCACCGGGGAGCTGTTTTTT
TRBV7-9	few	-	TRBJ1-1	CASSLEGTLNTEAFF	TGTGCCAGCAGCTTAGAAGGGACACTGAACACTGAAGCTTTCTTT
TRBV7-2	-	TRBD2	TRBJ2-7	CASSLLAGPLEQYF	TGTGCCAGCAGCTTACTAGCGGGACCTCTCGAGCAGTACTTC
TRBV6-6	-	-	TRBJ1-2	CASSYQTGSNYGYTF	TGTGCCAGCAGTTACCAGACAGGTTCTAACTATGGCTACACCTTC
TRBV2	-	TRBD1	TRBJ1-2	CASTPGRTGGGGYTF	TGTGCCAGCACTCCCGGACGGACAGGAGGTGGTGGCTACACCTTC
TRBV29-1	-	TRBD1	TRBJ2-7	CSFSRTGADEQYF	TGCAGCTTTTCCCGGACAGGGGCGGACGAGCAGTACTTC
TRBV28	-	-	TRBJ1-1	CASKRGPGGNTEAFF	TGTGCCAGCAAAAGGGGACCGGGGGGGAACACTGAAGCTTTCTTT
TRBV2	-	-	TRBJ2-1	CASQSGSYNEQFF	TGTGCCAGTCAGAGCGGCTCCTACAATGAGCAGTTCTTC
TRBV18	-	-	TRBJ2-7	CASRPGAPIDEQYF	TGTGCCAGCCGTCCAGGGGCCCCTATAGACGAGCAGTACTTC
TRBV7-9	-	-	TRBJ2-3	CASSFQGMSDTQYF	TGTGCCAGCAGCTTTCAGGGGATGAGCGATACGCAGTATTTT
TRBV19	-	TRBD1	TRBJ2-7	CASSIATTGGHEQYF	TGTGCCAGTAGTATAGCAACGACAGGGGGCCACGAGCAGTACTTC
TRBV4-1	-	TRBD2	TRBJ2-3	CASSQVGAGSTDTQYF	TGCGCCAGCAGCCAAGTCGGAGCGGGGAGCACAGATACGCAGTATTTT
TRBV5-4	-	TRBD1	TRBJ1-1	CASSLKQGAGEAFF	TGTGCCAGCAGCTTAAAACAGGGGGCCGGGGAAGCTTTCTTT
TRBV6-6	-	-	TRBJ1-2	CASLLDTNNYGYTF	TGTGCCAGCCTTCTGGACACTAATAACTATGGCTACACCTTC
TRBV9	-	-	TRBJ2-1	CASSVETSSYNEQFF	TGTGCCAGCAGCGTAGAAACAAGTTCCTACAATGAGCAGTTCTTC
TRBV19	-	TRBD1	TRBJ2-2	CASETGAFGELFF	TGTGCCAGCGAGACAGGGGCGTTCGGGGAGCTGTTTTTT
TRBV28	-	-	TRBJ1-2	CASIPPTGEGYTF	TGTGCCAGCATTCCCCCGACAGGAGAGGGCTACACCTTC
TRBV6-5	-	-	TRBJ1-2	CASSLQRGNYGYTF	TGTGCCAGCAGCCTTCAACGAGGGAACTATGGCTACACCTTC
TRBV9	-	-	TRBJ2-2	CASSARGYTDTNTGELFF	TGTGCCAGCAGCGCCCGGGGGTATACCGACACGAACACCGGGGAGCTGTTTTTT
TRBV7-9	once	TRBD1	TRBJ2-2	CASSPGQGAVTGELFF	TGTGCCAGCAGCCCCGGACAGGGGGCGGTCACCGGGGAGCTGTTTTTT
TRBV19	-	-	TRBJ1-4	CASSIILGGGVSEKLFF	TGTGCCAGTAGTATTATATTGGGAGGGGGTGTGAGTGAAAAACTGTTTTTT
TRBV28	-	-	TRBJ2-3	CASSFLRLEQYF	TGTGCCAGCAGTTTCTTGCGGCTCGAGCAGTATTTT
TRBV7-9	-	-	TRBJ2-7	CASSLLTGGTGEQYF	TGTGCCAGCAGCCTACTGACAGGTGGGACGGGAGAGCAGTACTTC
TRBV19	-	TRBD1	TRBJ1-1	CASTAQGAVNTEAFF	TGTGCCAGTACCGCGCAGGGGGCAGTGAACACTGAAGCTTTCTTT
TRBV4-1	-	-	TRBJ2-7	CASNPKAGVYEQYF	TGCGCCAGCAACCCAAAGGCAGGGGTCTACGAGCAGTACTTC
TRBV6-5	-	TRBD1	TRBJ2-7	CASSLSGGEQYF	TGTGCCAGCAGCCTATCAGGGGGTGAGCAGTACTTC
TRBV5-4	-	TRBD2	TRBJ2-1	CASSLGGGTYNEQFF	TGTGCCAGCAGCTTGGGGGGGGGTACCTACAATGAGCAGTTCTTC
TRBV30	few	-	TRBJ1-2	CAWSLTGLGYTF	TGTGCCTGGAGTTTGACAGGACTGGGCTACACCTTC
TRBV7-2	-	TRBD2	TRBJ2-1	CASSSFPSGSRSSYNEQFF	TGTGCCAGCAGCTCTTTTCCTAGCGGGAGTCGGAGCTCCTACAATGAGCAGTTCTTC
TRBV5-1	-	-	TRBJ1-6	CASSSPGNSPLHF	TGCGCCAGCAGCTCACCGGGTAATTCACCCCTCCACTTT
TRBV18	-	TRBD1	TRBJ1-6	CASSPSTGEYSPLHF	TGTGCCAGCTCACCGTCGACAGGGGAATATTCACCCCTCCACTTT
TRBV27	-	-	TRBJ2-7	CASTATGSHYEQYF	TGTGCCAGCACCGCGACGGGGTCTCACTACGAGCAGTACTTC
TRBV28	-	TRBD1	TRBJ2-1	CASSSGQGDEQFF	TGTGCCAGCAGCTCCGGACAGGGCGATGAGCAGTTCTTC
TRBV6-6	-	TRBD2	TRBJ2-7	CASLPVVIAGVDEQYF	TGTGCCAGCCTCCCCGTTGTGATAGCGGGAGTCGACGAGCAGTACTTC
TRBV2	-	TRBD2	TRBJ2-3	CASKELAGGRTDTQYF	TGTGCCAGCAAGGAGCTAGCGGGGGGACGCACAGATACGCAGTATTTT
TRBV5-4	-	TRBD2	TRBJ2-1	CASSFGRDTYNEQFF	TGTGCCAGCAGCTTCGGGAGGGACACCTACAATGAGCAGTTCTTC
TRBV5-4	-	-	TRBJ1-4	CASSLAGAANEKLFF	TGTGCCAGCAGCTTGGCTGGGGCCGCGAATGAAAAACTGTTTTTT
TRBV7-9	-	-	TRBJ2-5	CASSMGRFAQETQYF	TGTGCCAGCAGCATGGGCAGGTTTGCACAAGAGACCCAGTACTTC
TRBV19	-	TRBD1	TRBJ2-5	CASSPRQGARETQYF	TGTGCCAGTAGTCCCCGGCAGGGGGCAAGAGAGACCCAGTACTTC
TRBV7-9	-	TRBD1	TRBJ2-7	CASSLTGGGSEQYF	TGTGCCAGCAGCTTGACAGGGGGCGGGTCCGAGCAGTACTTC
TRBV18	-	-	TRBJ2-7	CASSPEQGGVYEQYF	TGTGCCAGCTCACCCGAACAGGGGGGGGTCTACGAGCAGTACTTC
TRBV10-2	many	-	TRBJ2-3	CASKEFSRAEGGDTQYF	TGCGCCAGCAAGGAGTTTTCGCGTGCGGAAGGGGGAGATACGCAGTATTTT
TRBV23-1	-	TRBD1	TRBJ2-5	CASPSPGTGTETQYF	TGCGCCAGCCCCTCCCCCGGGACAGGGACGGAGACCCAGTACTTC
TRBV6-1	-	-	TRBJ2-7	CASSEAGQGYEQYF	TGTGCCAGCAGTGAAGCAGGGCAGGGCTACGAGCAGTACTTC
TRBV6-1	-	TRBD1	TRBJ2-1	CASSGDRGSYNEQFF	TGTGCCAGCAGTGGGGACAGGGGGTCCTACAATGAGCAGTTCTTC